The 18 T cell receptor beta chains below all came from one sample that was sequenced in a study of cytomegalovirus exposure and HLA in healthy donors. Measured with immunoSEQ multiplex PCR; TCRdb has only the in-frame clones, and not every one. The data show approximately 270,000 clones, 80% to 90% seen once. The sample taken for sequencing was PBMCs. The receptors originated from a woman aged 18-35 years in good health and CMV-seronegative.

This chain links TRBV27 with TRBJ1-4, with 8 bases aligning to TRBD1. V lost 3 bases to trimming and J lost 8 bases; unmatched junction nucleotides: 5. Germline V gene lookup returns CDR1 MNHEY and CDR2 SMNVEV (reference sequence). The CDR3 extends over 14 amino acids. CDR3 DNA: TGTGCCAGCAGTTTCGCAGGGGGCGAGGAAAAACTGTTTTTT. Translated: CASSFAGGEEKLFF.

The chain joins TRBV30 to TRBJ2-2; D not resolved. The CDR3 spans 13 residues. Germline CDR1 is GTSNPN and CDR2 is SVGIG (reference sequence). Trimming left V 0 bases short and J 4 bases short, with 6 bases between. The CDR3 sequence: CAWSVGGTGELFF. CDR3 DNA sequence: TGTGCCTGGAGTGTCGGCGGCACCGGGGAGCTGTTTTTT.

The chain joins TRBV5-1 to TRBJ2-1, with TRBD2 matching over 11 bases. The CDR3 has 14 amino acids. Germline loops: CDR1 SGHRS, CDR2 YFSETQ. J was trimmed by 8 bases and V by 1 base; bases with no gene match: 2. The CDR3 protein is CASSLRSGRDEQFF. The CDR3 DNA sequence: TGCGCCAGCAGCTTGCGTAGCGGGAGGGATGAGCAGTTCTTC.

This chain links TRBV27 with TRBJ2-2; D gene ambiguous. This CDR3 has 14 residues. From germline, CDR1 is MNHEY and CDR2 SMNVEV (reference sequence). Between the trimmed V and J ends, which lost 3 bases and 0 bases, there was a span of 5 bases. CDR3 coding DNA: TGTGCCAGCAGTTTTCAGGCGAACACCGGGGAGCTGTTTTTT. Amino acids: CASSFQANTGELFF.

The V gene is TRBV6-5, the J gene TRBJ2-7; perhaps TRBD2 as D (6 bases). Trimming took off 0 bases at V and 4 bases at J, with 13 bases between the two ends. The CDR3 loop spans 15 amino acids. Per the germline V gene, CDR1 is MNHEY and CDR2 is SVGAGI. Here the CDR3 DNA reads TGTGCCAGCAGTTACTCGAGGCGGGGCCCGTACGAGCAGTACTTC. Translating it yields CASSYSRRGPYEQYF.

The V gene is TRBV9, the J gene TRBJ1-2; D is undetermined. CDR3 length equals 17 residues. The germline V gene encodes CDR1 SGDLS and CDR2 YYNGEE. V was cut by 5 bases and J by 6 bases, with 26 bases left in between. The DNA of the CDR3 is TGTGCCAGCAGTTCTTTCATTGGGCCAGTTTTGAGACATGGCTACACCTTC. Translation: CASSSFIGPVLRHGYTF.

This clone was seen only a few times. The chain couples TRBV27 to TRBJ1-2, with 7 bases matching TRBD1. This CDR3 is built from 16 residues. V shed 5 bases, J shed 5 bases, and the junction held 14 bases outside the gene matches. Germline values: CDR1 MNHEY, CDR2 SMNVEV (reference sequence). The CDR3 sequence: CASSPWGAGGQYGYTF. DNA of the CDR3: TGTGCCAGCAGTCCATGGGGGGCAGGGGGACAATATGGCTACACCTTC.

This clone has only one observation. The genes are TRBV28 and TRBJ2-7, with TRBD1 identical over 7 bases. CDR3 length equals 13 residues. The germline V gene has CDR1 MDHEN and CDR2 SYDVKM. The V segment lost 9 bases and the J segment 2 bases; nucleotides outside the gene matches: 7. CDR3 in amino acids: CASSPGQPYEQYF. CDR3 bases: TGTGCCAGTTCCCCGGGACAGCCCTACGAGCAGTACTTC.

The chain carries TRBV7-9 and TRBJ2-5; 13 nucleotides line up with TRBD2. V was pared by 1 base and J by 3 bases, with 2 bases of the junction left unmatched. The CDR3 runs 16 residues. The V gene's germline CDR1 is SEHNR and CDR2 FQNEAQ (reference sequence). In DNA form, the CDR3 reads TGTGCCAGCAGCTTAGGACTAGCGGGAGGTGAAGAGACCCAGTACTTC. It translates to CASSLGLAGGEETQYF. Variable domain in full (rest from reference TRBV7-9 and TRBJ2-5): DTGVSQNPRHKITKRGQNVTFRCDPISEHNRLYWYRQTLGQGPEFLTYFQNEAQLEKSRLLSDRFSAERPKGSFSTLEIQRTEQGDSAMYLCASSLGLAGGEETQYFGPGTRLLVL.

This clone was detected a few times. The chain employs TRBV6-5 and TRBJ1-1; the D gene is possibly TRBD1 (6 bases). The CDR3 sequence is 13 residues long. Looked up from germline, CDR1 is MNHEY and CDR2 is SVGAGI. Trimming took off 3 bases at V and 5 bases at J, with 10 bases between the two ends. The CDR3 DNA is TGTGCCAGCAGTTATTCCGACAGGACTGAAGCTTTCTTT. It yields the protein CASSYSDRTEAFF.

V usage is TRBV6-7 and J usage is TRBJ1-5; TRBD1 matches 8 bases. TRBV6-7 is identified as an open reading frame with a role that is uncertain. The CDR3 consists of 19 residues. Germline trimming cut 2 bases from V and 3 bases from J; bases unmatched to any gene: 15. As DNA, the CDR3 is TGTGCCAGCAGTTACCTTATTGTAGTCGTGACAGGGGACAATCAGCCCCAGCATTTT. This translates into CASSYLIVVVTGDNQPQHF.

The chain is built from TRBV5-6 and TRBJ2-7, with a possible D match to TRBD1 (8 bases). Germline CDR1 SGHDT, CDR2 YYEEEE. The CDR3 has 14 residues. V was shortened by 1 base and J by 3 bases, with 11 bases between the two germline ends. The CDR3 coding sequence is TGTGCCAGCAGCTTGACAGGGGGGGACTACGAGCAGTACTTC. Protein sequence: CASSLTGGDYEQYF.

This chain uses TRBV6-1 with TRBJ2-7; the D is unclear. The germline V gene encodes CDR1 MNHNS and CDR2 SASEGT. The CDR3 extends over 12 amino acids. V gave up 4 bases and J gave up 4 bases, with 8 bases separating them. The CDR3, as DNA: TGTGCCAGCAGTGTGAACGCGTACGAGCAGTACTTC. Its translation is CASSVNAYEQYF.

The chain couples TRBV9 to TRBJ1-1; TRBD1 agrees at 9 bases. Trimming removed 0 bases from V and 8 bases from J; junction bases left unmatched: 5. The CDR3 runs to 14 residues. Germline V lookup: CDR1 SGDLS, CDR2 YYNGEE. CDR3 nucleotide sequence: TGTGCCAGCAGCGTAGGTGGGACAGGGCTAGAAGCTTTCTTT. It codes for CASSVGGTGLEAFF.

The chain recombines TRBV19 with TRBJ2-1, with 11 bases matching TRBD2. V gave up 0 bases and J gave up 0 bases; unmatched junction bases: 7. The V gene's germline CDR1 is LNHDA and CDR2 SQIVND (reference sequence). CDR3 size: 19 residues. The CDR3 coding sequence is TGTGCCAGTAGTATAGATGGGTTAGCGGGAGGGAGCTCCTACAATGAGCAGTTCTTC. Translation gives CASSIDGLAGGSSYNEQFF.

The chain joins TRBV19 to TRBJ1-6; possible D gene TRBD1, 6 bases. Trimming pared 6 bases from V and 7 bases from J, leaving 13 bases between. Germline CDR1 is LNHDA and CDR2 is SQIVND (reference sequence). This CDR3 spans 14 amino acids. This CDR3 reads CASRQQGWNSPLHF. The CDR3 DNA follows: TGTGCCAGTAGACAGCAGGGGTGGAATTCACCCCTCCACTTT.

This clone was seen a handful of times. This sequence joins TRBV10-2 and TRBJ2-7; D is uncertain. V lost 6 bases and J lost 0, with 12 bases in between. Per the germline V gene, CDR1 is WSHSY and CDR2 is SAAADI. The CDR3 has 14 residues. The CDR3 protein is CASSLQVSSYEQYF. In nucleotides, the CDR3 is TGCGCCAGCAGCCTCCAAGTCAGCTCCTACGAGCAGTACTTC.

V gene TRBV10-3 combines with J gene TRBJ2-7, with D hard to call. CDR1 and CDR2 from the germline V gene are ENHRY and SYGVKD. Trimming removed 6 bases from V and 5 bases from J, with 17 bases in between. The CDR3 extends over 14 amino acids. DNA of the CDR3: TGTGCCATCAGCCAGCAGGTACAAGCTGACGAGCAGTACTTC. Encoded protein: CAISQQVQADEQYF.